This TCR beta chain is drawn from a study of early T cells in non-severe SARS-CoV-2 infection. CDR1 is MNHEY and CDR2 is SMNVEV in the germline V gene (reference sequence). The CDR3 loop spans 20 amino acids. V dropped 0 bases and J dropped 2; count of bases not matched to a gene: 16. TCRdb reprocessed the 5' RACE reads via MiXCR and lists one record per CDR3 protein. Of around 71,000 distinct CDR3 sequences in the sample, 14% were seen once. The clonotype originates from an adult who was a healthcare worker with PCR-confirmed SARS-CoV-2 infection or an uninfected control (not recorded which). The sequenced sample was whole blood, obtained at baseline. The chain carries TRBV27 and TRBJ2-7; TRBD1 aligns across 10 bases. The CDR3 spells CASSLSFPGQGPSLPYEQYF. The CDR3 bases are TGTGCCAGCAGTTTATCCTTTCCGGGACAGGGGCCTTCTTTACCCTACGAGCAGTACTTC.